The present entry profiles one T cell receptor beta chain with its context. Its antigen remains unknown. Specified time point: blood from clinic visit 5 months post-surgery; TSC patient then seizure free. The sequenced cases were selected for having the highest brain T cell transcript signatures. Pre-surgery treatment included at least one anti-epileptic drug. The sample is drawn from a study of brain T cells in children with intractable seizures. Overall study findings and caveats: HCMV serostatus was not known, and viral specificity came from CDR3 similarity only. Pre-surgery blood may have been undersampled, hiding some clones.

Germline lookup yields CDR1 SGHAT and CDR2 FQNNGV. CDR3 length equals 13 residues. The V end lost 1 base, the J end lost 4 bases, and 7 bases lay between the germline ends. Sequenced by immunoSEQ multiplex PCR; TCRdb stores in-frame clones only, minus some. Seen here are around 340,000 clones, 93% observed once, and the top ten hold roughly 5.7%. This TCR was recovered from a boy younger than two with tuberous sclerosis and intractable seizures. The specimen comprised peripheral blood, sampled roughly 5 months after surgery. The rearrangement joins TRBV11-2 to TRBJ1-1, with D uncertain. The CDR3 bases are TGTGCCAGCAGCTTAGTTGAGGGCACTGAAGCTTTCTTT. Translated, it gives CASSLVEGTEAFF.